This T cell receptor (beta chain) was sequenced in a study of somatic mutations in cytotoxic T cells in rheumatoid arthritis. Notes on the study in general: Patients with rheumatoid arthritis showed a slight underrepresentation of TRBV07, a finding that was never subjected to any adjustment for multiple comparisons. About an eighth of the roughly 60 patients had a largest CD8+ clone above 20% of CD8+ cells.

Some clones are missing from TCRdb's copy, which holds only in-frame ones; the method was immunoSEQ multiplex PCR. In the table there are some 10,000 clones, over 75% of which are singletons. The CDR3 sequence is 15 residues long. CDR1 is MNHEY, CDR2 SVGAGI, per germline. Trimming took 6 bases from V and 3 from J; bases not matched to a gene: 3. Details on this clone: Its target is not known.

The TCR originated in a woman in her fifties or sixties in good health. The chain couples TRBV6-5 to TRBJ2-1; 12 bases fit TRBD2. The sequencing input was CD8+ T cells sorted from blood. The CDR3 loop is CASRPLAGGYNEQFF. CDR3 coding DNA: TGTGCCAGCAGACCACTAGCGGGAGGCTACAATGAGCAGTTCTTC.